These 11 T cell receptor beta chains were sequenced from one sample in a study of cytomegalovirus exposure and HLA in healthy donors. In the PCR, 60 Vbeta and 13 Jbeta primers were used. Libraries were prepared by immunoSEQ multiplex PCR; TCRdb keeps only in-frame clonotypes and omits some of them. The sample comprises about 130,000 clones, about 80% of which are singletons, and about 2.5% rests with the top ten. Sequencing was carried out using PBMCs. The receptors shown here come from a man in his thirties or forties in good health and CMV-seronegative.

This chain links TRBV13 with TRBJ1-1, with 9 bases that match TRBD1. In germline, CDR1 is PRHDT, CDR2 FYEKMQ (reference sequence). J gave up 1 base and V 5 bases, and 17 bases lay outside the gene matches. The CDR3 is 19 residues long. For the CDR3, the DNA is TGTGCCAGCAGCCTTGGGGTGGAAAGGACAGGGGTATCGAACACTGAAGCTTTCTTT. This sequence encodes CASSLGVERTGVSNTEAFF.

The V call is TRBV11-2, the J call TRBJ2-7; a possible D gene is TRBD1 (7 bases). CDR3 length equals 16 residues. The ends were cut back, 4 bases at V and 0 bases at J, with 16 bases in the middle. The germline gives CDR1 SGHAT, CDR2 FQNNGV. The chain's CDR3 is CASSSPGGGSSYEQYF. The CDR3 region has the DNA TGTGCCAGCAGCTCCCCAGGGGGAGGTAGCTCCTACGAGCAGTACTTC.

The CDR3 DNA reads TGTGCCAGCAGCTTCCTAACTGGGACTAGCTCCGAGCAGTACTTC. It specifies CASSFLTGTSSEQYF. This sequence joins TRBV7-9 and TRBJ2-7, with TRBD2 matching 9 bases. The CDR3 runs to 15 residues. Germline CDR1 and CDR2: SEHNR and FQNEAQ (reference sequence). V was clipped by 3 bases and J by 6 bases; unmatched bases: 9. Looking up the rest from reference TRBV7-9 and TRBJ2-7 gives the full variable domain: DTGVSQNPRHKITKRGQNVTFRCDPISEHNRLYWYRQTLGQGPEFLTYFQNEAQLEKSRLLSDRFSAERPKGSFSTLEIQRTEQGDSAMYLCASSFLTGTSSEQYFGPGTRLTVT.

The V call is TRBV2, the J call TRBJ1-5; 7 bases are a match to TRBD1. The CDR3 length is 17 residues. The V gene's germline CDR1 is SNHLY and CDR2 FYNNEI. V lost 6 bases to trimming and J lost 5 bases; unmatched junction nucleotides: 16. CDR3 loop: CASRSSNPGQRHQPQHF. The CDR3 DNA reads TGTGCCAGCAGGTCGAGTAACCCGGGACAGCGGCATCAGCCCCAGCATTTT.

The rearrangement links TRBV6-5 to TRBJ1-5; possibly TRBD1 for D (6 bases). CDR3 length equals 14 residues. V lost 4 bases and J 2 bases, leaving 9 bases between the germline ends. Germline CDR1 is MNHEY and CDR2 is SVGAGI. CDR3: CASSLPGGNQPQHF. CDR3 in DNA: TGTGCCAGCAGTTTGCCAGGGGGCAATCAGCCCCAGCATTTT.

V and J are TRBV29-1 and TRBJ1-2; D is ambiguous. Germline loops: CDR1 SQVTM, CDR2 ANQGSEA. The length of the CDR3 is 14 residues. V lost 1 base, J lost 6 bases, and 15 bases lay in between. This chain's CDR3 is CSVEAPHGEHGYTF. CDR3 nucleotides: TGCAGCGTTGAAGCCCCTCACGGGGAGCATGGCTACACCTTC.

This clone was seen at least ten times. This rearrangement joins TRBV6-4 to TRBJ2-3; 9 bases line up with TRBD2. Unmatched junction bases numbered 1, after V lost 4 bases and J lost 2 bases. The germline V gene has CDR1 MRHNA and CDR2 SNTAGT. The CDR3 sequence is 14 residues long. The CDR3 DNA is TGTGCCAGCAGTGGCGGGAGGGCCACAGATACGCAGTATTTT. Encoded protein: CASSGGRATDTQYF.

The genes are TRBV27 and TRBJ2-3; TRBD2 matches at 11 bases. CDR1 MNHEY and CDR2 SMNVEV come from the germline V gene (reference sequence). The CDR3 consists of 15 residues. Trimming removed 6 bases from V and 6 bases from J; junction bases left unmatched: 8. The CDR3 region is CASSPGASGGDTQYF. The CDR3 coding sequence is TGTGCCAGCAGCCCGGGGGCTAGCGGGGGGGATACGCAGTATTTT.

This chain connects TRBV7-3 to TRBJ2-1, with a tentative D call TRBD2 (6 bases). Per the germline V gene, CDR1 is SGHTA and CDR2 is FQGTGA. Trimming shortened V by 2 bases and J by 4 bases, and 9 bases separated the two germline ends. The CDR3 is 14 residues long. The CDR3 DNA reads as TGTGCCAGCAGCTTAGCGGGGACTTACAATGAGCAGTTCTTC. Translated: CASSLAGTYNEQFF.

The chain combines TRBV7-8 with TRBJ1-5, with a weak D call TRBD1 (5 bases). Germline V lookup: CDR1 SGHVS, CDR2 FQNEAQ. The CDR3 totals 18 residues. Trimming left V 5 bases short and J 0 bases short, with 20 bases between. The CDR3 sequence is CASSPSGAGPYSNQPQHF. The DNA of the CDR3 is TGTGCCAGCAGCCCAAGTGGGGCAGGGCCCTATAGCAATCAGCCCCAGCATTTT.

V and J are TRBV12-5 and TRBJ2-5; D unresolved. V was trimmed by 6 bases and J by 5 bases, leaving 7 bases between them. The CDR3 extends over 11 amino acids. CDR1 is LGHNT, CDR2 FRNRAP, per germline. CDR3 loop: CASGVEETQYF. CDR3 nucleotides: TGTGCTAGTGGAGTCGAGGAGACCCAGTACTTC.